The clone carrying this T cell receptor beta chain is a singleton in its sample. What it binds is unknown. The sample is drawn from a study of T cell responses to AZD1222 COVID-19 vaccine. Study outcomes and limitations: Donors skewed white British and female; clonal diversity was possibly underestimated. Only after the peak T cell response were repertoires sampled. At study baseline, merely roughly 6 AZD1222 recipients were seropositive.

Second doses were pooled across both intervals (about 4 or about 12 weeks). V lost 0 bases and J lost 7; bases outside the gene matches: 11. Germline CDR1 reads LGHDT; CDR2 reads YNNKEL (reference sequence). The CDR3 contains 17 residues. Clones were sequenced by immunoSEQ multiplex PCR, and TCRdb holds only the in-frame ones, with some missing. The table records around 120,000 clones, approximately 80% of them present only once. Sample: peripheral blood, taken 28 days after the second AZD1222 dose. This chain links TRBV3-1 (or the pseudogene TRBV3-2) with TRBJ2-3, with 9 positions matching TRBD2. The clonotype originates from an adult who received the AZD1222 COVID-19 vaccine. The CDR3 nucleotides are TGTGCCAGCAGCCAAGATGCCCAGCGGGGGGCGGGGAATACGCAGTATTTT. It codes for CASSQDAQRGAGNTQYF.